This record looks at one TCR beta chain sequence and its context. This specimen comes from a study of blood T cell repertoires in COVID-19. Across the whole study: COVID-19 samples collected from the United States, Italy and Spain covered acute and convalescent phases. The analysed material was cDNA or gDNA that came from T cells, B-cell-depleted T cells, or PBMCs.

Source study methods: Counts of nucleated cells, estimated from reference gene primer amplification, were obtained. Profiled with immunoSEQ multiplex PCR; TCRdb holds only in-frame clones, not every one. Clonal size and the V and J genes are those of that table, whereas D and trimming came from the DNA. The table lists roughly 80,000 clones, 76% of them singletons, with about 17% in the top ten. This CDR3 region has 12 residues. Germline lookup yields CDR1 GTSNPN and CDR2 SVGIG (reference sequence). V shed 8 bases and J shed 6 bases, with 16 bases lying between them. The receptor was isolated from a man in his sixties or seventies with active or convalescent COVID-19. What was sequenced was peripheral blood. This chain links TRBV30 with TRBJ1-2; TRBD1 might be the D (6 bases). The CDR3 is CAQLRGRNGYTF. DNA for the CDR3: TGTGCCCAACTCAGGGGACGAAATGGCTACACCTTC.